These 27 T cell receptor beta chains were sequenced from one sample in a study of CD8 T cells in ankylosing spondylitis. TCRdb recomputed calls from the 5' RACE reads with MiXCR, one row per CDR3 protein. This table holds 200,000 to 300,000 distinct CDR3 sequences, about 11% found once. The sequencing input was blood, either unsorted or a sorted T cell fraction (not recorded which). The origin of the receptors is a male donor with ankylosing spondylitis or in good health (not recorded which).

The CDR3 sequence: CASSFGTGQGNFEQYF. The CDR3 DNA sequence: TGTGCCAGCAGCTTCGGCACCGGACAGGGGAACTTCGAGCAGTACTTC. This chain uses TRBV5-5 with TRBJ2-7, with 9 bases matching TRBD1. Germline CDR1 reads SGHKS; CDR2 reads YYEKEE (reference sequence). The V gene end was trimmed by 2 bases and the J gene end by 6 bases; junction bases not matched to a gene: 12. The CDR3 contains 16 residues. Using reference TRBV5-5 and TRBJ2-7 for the parts outside the CDR3, the full variable domain is DAGVTQSPTHLIKTRGQQVTLRCSPISGHKSVSWYQQVLGQGPQFIFQYYEKEERGRGNFPDRFSARQFPNYSSELNVNALLLGDSALYLCASSFGTGQGNFEQYFGPGTRLTVT.

The table lists this clonotype with many counts. This sequence joins TRBV7-8 and TRBJ1-5, with D unresolved. The CDR3 extends over 14 amino acids. CDR1 is SGHVS and CDR2 is FQNEAQ in the germline V gene. The ends were cut back, 4 bases at V and 0 bases at J, with 7 bases in the middle. CDR3 protein: CASSSTNSNQPQHF. The CDR3 DNA sequence: TGTGCCAGCAGCTCCACAAATAGCAATCAGCCCCAGCATTTT.

The sample holds one count of this clonotype. The CDR3 spells CASSLIASGGAKDTQYF. CDR3 sequence (DNA): TGTGCCAGCAGCTTAATAGCTAGCGGGGGGGCCAAAGATACGCAGTATTTT. The rearrangement uses TRBV11-2 and TRBJ2-3; TRBD2 matches 12 bases. Looked up from germline, CDR1 is SGHAT and CDR2 is FQNNGV. The junction had 8 bases not matched to a gene; V was cut back by 2 bases and J by 5 bases. The length of the CDR3 is 17 residues.

This clonotype has a count of ten or more. The chain combines TRBV5-1 with TRBJ2-5; 7 bases map to TRBD2. J lost 3 bases, V lost 0 bases, and 5 bases had no gene match. Germline lookup yields CDR1 SGHRS and CDR2 YFSETQ. CDR3 length equals 15 residues. The chain's CDR3 is CASSLVSSGKETQYF. CDR3 coding DNA: TGCGCCAGCAGCTTGGTATCTAGCGGTAAAGAGACCCAGTACTTC.

This clonotype appeared many times. The chain carries TRBV7-9 and TRBJ2-1, with a possible D match to TRBD2 (6 bases). CDR1 is SEHNR, CDR2 FQNEAQ, per germline (reference sequence). The CDR3 consists of 12 residues. V lost 6 bases, J lost 8 bases, and 11 bases lay in between. Written as DNA, the CDR3 is TGTGCCAGCAGTCTGGGGGGAGATGAGCAGTTCTTC. Protein sequence: CASSLGGDEQFF. The entire variable domain, with the rest obtained from reference TRBV7-9 and TRBJ2-1, is as follows: DTGVSQNPRHKITKRGQNVTFRCDPISEHNRLYWYRQTLGQGPEFLTYFQNEAQLEKSRLLSDRFSAERPKGSFSTLEIQRTEQGDSAMYLCASSLGGDEQFFGPGTRLTVL.

This clonotype showed up just a few times. The rearrangement joins TRBV20-1 to TRBJ2-2, with 13 bases matching TRBD2. CDR1 is DFQATT, CDR2 SNEGSKA, per germline (reference sequence). V trimming: 1 base; J trimming: 4 bases; junction bases outside the gene matches: 6. CDR3 length: 17 amino acids. CDR3 bases: TGCAGTGCTAGAGGGTTGGGACTAGCGGGGATCACCGGGGAGCTGTTTTTT. Translating gives CSARGLGLAGITGELFF.

At least ten counts were recorded for this clonotype. The chain links TRBV3-1 to TRBJ2-2; 11 positions match TRBD2. Germline CDR1 and CDR2: LGHDT and YNNKEL (reference sequence). This CDR3 comprises 18 residues. V shed 4 bases, J shed 1 base, and the junction held 8 bases outside the gene matches. The CDR3 coding sequence is TGTGCCAGCAGCCTCCCTTTGACTAGCGGGAAGAACACCGGGGAGCTGTTTTTT. Translating it yields CASSLPLTSGKNTGELFF. The full variable domain, completed using reference TRBV3-1 and TRBJ2-2, is DTAVSQTPKYLVTQMGNDKSIKCEQNLGHDTMYWYKQDSKKFLKIMFSYNNKELIINETVPNRFSPKSPDKAHLNLHINSLELGDSAVYFCASSLPLTSGKNTGELFFGEGSRLTVL.

This clonotype appeared a few times. The chain carries TRBV19 and TRBJ2-2; the D gene is possibly TRBD1 (5 bases). The V gene lost 5 bases and the J gene lost 1 base, with 8 bases spanning the gap. The germline gives CDR1 LNHDA, CDR2 SQIVND (reference sequence). The CDR3 totals 14 residues. This chain's CDR3 is CASSVGQNTGELFF. The CDR3 nucleotides read TGTGCCAGTAGTGTCGGACAGAACACCGGGGAGCTGTTTTTT.

This chain joins TRBV5-1 and TRBJ2-1; 8 bases match TRBD2. The CDR3 extends over 16 amino acids. The trim removed 0 bases at V and 3 bases at J, leaving 5 bases unmatched. Germline CDR1 reads SGHRS; CDR2 reads YFSETQ. The DNA of the CDR3 is TGCGCCAGCAGCTTGGCCGGGGGGGGTTACTACAATGAGCAGTTCTTC. Translated, it gives CASSLAGGGYYNEQFF.

This clonotype has ten or more counts. The chain has TRBV7-3 and TRBJ2-3; 10 nucleotides align to TRBD1. This CDR3 contains 15 residues. J lost 3 bases, V lost 3 bases, and 3 bases had no gene match. CDR1 and CDR2 (germline): SGHTA, FQGTGA. The CDR3 is CASSLTGGLTDTQYF. The CDR3 DNA reads TGTGCCAGCAGCTTGACAGGGGGCCTGACAGATACGCAGTATTTT.

This clonotype was observed at least ten times. The chain uses TRBV25-1 and TRBJ2-7; no reliable D call. Trimming shortened V by 3 bases and J by 5 bases, and 5 bases separated the two germline ends. The V gene's germline CDR1 is MGHDK and CDR2 SYGVNS. This CDR3 region has 11 residues. This CDR3 is CASSDLHEQYF. The DNA of the CDR3 is TGTGCCAGCAGTGATTTGCACGAGCAGTACTTC.

There are many counts of this clonotype. The chain is built from TRBV20-1 and TRBJ2-3; 13 nucleotides match TRBD2. Trimming removed 5 bases from V and 2 bases from J; junction bases left unmatched: 7. Germline assignment: CDR1 DFQATT and CDR2 SNEGSKA (reference sequence). The CDR3 has 16 amino acids. CDR3 sequence reads: CSAATSGGPFTDTQYF. In DNA form, the CDR3 reads TGCAGTGCTGCGACTAGCGGGGGGCCCTTCACAGATACGCAGTATTTT.

Many counts were recorded for this clonotype. The V call is TRBV24-1, the J call TRBJ1-5, with unresolved D. CDR1 and CDR2 (germline): KGHDR, SFDVKD. This CDR3 has 14 amino acids. V was cut by 4 bases and J by 11 bases, with 17 bases left in between. This chain's CDR3 is CATSDPNDRRTQHF. The CDR3 nucleotides read TGTGCCACCAGTGACCCGAACGACCGGAGGACCCAGCATTTT.

There are a few counts of this clonotype. The chain employs TRBV5-1 and TRBJ2-7; D possibly corresponds to TRBD2 (6 bases). Germline CDR1 and CDR2: SGHRS and YFSETQ. The length of the CDR3 is 14 residues. V dropped 7 bases and J dropped 3 bases, with 17 bases sitting between them. The chain's CDR3 is CASRYRDSNYEQYF. The CDR3 nucleotides are TGCGCCAGCCGGTATCGGGACTCCAACTACGAGCAGTACTTC.

This chain joins TRBV2 and TRBJ1-4; tentative D call: TRBD1 (5 bases). V lost 10 bases and J 3 bases, leaving 18 bases between the germline ends. This CDR3 comprises 15 residues. From germline, CDR1 is SNHLY and CDR2 FYNNEI. The DNA for the CDR3 is TGTGCCACCTGGAAGTCAGGGTTAGCTAATGAAAAACTGTTTTTT. Protein: CATWKSGLANEKLFF. The full variable domain, its missing parts supplied by reference TRBV2 and TRBJ1-4, is EPEVTQTPSHQVTQMGQEVILRCVPISNHLYFYWYRQILGQKVEFLVSFYNNEISEKSEIFDDQFSVERPDGSNFTLKIRSTKLEDSAMYFCATWKSGLANEKLFFGSGTQLSVL.

V is TRBV12-3 or TRBV12-4 and J is TRBJ2-3, with D tentatively TRBD1 or TRBD2 (5 bases each). There are 15 residues in the CDR3. The ends were cut back, 9 bases at V and 9 bases at J, with 25 bases in the middle. CDR3 loop: CASSRGDESGLTQYF. The CDR3 DNA sequence: TGTGCCAGTTCCCGGGGCGACGAGAGTGGCCTAACGCAGTATTTT.

This clonotype has a handful of counts. The chain couples TRBV20-1 to TRBJ1-5; no clear D gene. The germline V and J ends were trimmed by 3 bases and 2 bases, with 5 bases remaining between them. Germline V gives CDR1 DFQATT, CDR2 SNEGSKA (reference sequence). This CDR3 has 12 residues. The CDR3 region is CSASPGNQPQHF. The CDR3 DNA reads as TGCAGTGCTAGTCCGGGCAATCAGCCCCAGCATTTT.

In its sample, this clonotype was seen a few times. The V gene is TRBV29-1, the J gene TRBJ2-7; 11 bases map to TRBD1. There are 15 residues in the CDR3. The germline CDR1 and CDR2 sequences are SQVTM and ANQGSEA. V lost 0 bases, J lost 7 bases, and 8 bases stayed unmatched. For the CDR3, the DNA is TGCAGCGTTGAAGATTTCGGACAGGGGGCTGGAGAGCAGTACTTC. This codes for CSVEDFGQGAGEQYF.

The chain is built from TRBV27 and TRBJ1-5; D is unresolved. The CDR3 extends over 12 amino acids. The V end was cut by 6 bases, the J end by 6 bases, with 9 bases between. Germline lookup yields CDR1 MNHEY and CDR2 SMNVEV (reference sequence). CDR3 bases: TGTGCCAGCAGGACTGGAAGTCAGCCCCAGCATTTT. Amino acid sequence: CASRTGSQPQHF.

The chain is built from TRBV6-5 and TRBJ2-7, with 7 nucleotides matching TRBD1. Germline V gives CDR1 MNHEY, CDR2 SVGAGI. The trim removed 6 bases at V and 6 bases at J, leaving 5 bases unmatched. The CDR3 sequence is 12 residues long. The CDR3 reads CASSLDRVEQYF. The CDR3 nucleotides read TGTGCCAGCAGCCTAGACAGGGTCGAGCAGTACTTC.

This clonotype occurred a few times. The chain recombines TRBV7-9 with TRBJ2-5; possible D gene TRBD1, 5 bases. The CDR3 has 15 residues. The germline V gene encodes CDR1 SEHNR and CDR2 FQNEAQ (reference sequence). Trimming pared 5 bases from V and 0 bases from J, leaving 13 bases between. The CDR3 nucleotides are TGTGCCAGCAGCCACCCGACAGAAAACCAAGAGACCCAGTACTTC. This gives the protein CASSHPTENQETQYF. Full variable domain (missing parts from reference TRBV7-9 and TRBJ2-5): DTGVSQNPRHKITKRGQNVTFRCDPISEHNRLYWYRQTLGQGPEFLTYFQNEAQLEKSRLLSDRFSAERPKGSFSTLEIQRTEQGDSAMYLCASSHPTENQETQYFGPGTRLLVL.

V and J are TRBV10-2 and TRBJ2-3; TRBD2 is a possible D gene (5 bases). This CDR3 comprises 15 residues. The ends were cut back, 8 bases at V and 4 bases at J, with 19 bases in the middle. Germline assignment: CDR1 WSHSY and CDR2 SAAADI. The CDR3 DNA reads TGCGCCAGCCGAACCTCACCTGGAGCGGCAGATACGCAGTATTTT. Amino acid sequence: CASRTSPGAADTQYF.

The sample holds many counts of this clonotype. The chain links TRBV3-1 to TRBJ1-1, with 8 positions matching TRBD1. CDR1 is LGHDT and CDR2 is YNNKEL in the germline V gene (reference sequence). J was trimmed by 4 bases and V by 2 bases; bases with no gene match: 3. There are 14 residues in the CDR3. CDR3 nucleotides: TGTGCCAGCAGCCAATTTGGGACAGGCACTGAAGCTTTCTTT. Amino acids: CASSQFGTGTEAFF. Full variable domain (missing parts from reference TRBV3-1 and TRBJ1-1): DTAVSQTPKYLVTQMGNDKSIKCEQNLGHDTMYWYKQDSKKFLKIMFSYNNKELIINETVPNRFSPKSPDKAHLNLHINSLELGDSAVYFCASSQFGTGTEAFFGQGTRLTVV.

The chain links TRBV7-9 to TRBJ2-2; perhaps TRBD1 as D (5 bases). The germline V gene has CDR1 SEHNR and CDR2 FQNEAQ (reference sequence). Trimming stripped 6 bases from V and 1 base from J, with 9 bases between. The CDR3 totals 14 residues. CDR3 in amino acids: CASSMTENTGELFF. The DNA for the CDR3 is TGTGCCAGCAGTATGACAGAGAACACCGGGGAGCTGTTTTTT. The variable domain in full, completed from reference TRBV7-9 and TRBJ2-2, reads DTGVSQNPRHKITKRGQNVTFRCDPISEHNRLYWYRQTLGQGPEFLTYFQNEAQLEKSRLLSDRFSAERPKGSFSTLEIQRTEQGDSAMYLCASSMTENTGELFFGEGSRLTVL.

This clonotype was seen repeatedly, ten times or more. The genes are TRBV6-5 and TRBJ2-7; D gene uncertain. CDR3 size: 15 residues. V was shortened by 0 bases and J by 3 bases, with 12 bases between the two germline ends. The germline V gene has CDR1 MNHEY and CDR2 SVGAGI. The CDR3 DNA sequence: TGTGCCAGCAGTTACTCACAAAGGGATTTCTACGAGCAGTACTTC. Amino acids: CASSYSQRDFYEQYF.

This chain joins TRBV29-1 and TRBJ1-3, with no clear D. CDR3 length equals 13 residues. Trimming left V 5 bases short and J 0 bases short, with 8 bases between. Per the germline V gene, CDR1 is SQVTM and CDR2 is ANQGSEA. CDR3 DNA sequence: TGCAGCGTTATTGTCAGCTCTGGAAACACCATATATTTT. Its protein is CSVIVSSGNTIYF. Drawing the rest from reference TRBV29-1 and TRBJ1-3, the complete variable domain is SAVISQKPSRDICQRGTSLTIQCQVDSQVTMMFWYRQQPGQSLTLIATANQGSEATYESGFVIDKFPISRPNLTFSTLTVSNMSPEDSSIYLCSVIVSSGNTIYFGEGSWLTVV.

This clonotype was seen repeatedly, ten times or more. The J gene is TRBJ2-7, the V gene TRBV6-1; D possibly corresponds to TRBD2 (6 bases). This CDR3 is built from 15 residues. Looked up from germline, CDR1 is MNHNS and CDR2 is SASEGT. The ends were cut back, 6 bases at V and 3 bases at J, with 18 bases in the middle. The CDR3 region is CASRTSVGLLYEQYF. CDR3 in DNA: TGTGCCAGCAGAACCTCCGTAGGACTACTCTACGAGCAGTACTTC.